The 32 T cell receptor beta chains in this list originate from one sample, sequenced in a study of blood T cell repertoires in COVID-19 (dated by TCRdb to the early 2020s). Libraries came from the immunoSEQ multiplex PCR assay. This immuneACCESS table, as held by TCRdb, lists in-frame sequences with V and J called but not all clones. Of the missing ones, under half trace to an unresolved V gene in checked studies; the others have no known cause. This sample gives roughly 170,000 clones in total; about 74% of them show up just once. Less than 3% of the sample is held by the ten biggest clonotypes. The sample was peripheral blood. These receptors were collected from a woman aged 80 or over with acute or convalescent COVID-19.

V gene TRBV28 combines with J gene TRBJ1-1, with 7 positions matching TRBD1. The CDR3 is made up of 15 amino acids. Trimming took 4 bases from V and 0 from J; bases not matched to a gene: 5. Germline assignment: CDR1 MDHEN and CDR2 SYDVKM. The CDR3: CASSSRQGLNTEAFF. For the CDR3, the DNA is TGTGCCAGCAGTTCTCGACAGGGACTGAACACTGAAGCTTTCTTT.

The chain is built from TRBV2 and TRBJ1-5; 7 bases fit TRBD1. CDR1 and CDR2 (germline): SNHLY, FYNNEI. Losses at the gene ends were 6 bases for V and 0 bases for J; bases not matched to a gene: 5. The CDR3 consists of 15 residues. DNA for the CDR3: TGTGCCAGCAGCGGGGACAGCTATAGCAATCAGCCCCAGCATTTT. Protein sequence: CASSGDSYSNQPQHF.

This clone was counted a single time. This chain connects TRBV5-1 to TRBJ2-1; D is perhaps TRBD1 (6 bases). The CDR3 loop spans 16 amino acids. V was clipped by 5 bases and J by 1 base, with 16 bases between them. CDR1 SGHRS and CDR2 YFSETQ come from the germline V gene. CDR3: CASRLQTGSSYNEQFF. Here the CDR3 DNA reads TGCGCCAGCAGACTCCAAACAGGGTCGTCCTACAATGAGCAGTTCTTC.

The CDR3 region is CSTTGWDRGDNEQFF. The CDR3 nucleotides read TGCAGCACGACCGGGTGGGACAGGGGCGACAATGAGCAGTTCTTC. The genes are TRBV29-1 and TRBJ2-1; 10 positions agree with TRBD1. CDR1 and CDR2 (germline): SQVTM, ANQGSEA. CDR3 length: 15 residues. V lost 8 bases and J lost 5; bases outside the gene matches: 12.

This chain connects TRBV28 to TRBJ2-2, with 8 bases fitting TRBD2. V shed 3 bases and J 2 bases; nucleotides not matched to a gene: 5. CDR1 is MDHEN, CDR2 SYDVKM, per germline. The CDR3 length is 16 residues. The CDR3: CASSLSSGLNTGELFF. The CDR3 region has the DNA TGTGCCAGCAGTTTGTCTAGCGGGCTAAACACCGGGGAGCTGTTTTTT.

The chain is built from TRBV19 and TRBJ2-2; D is uncertain. The CDR3 has 13 residues. V was shortened by 3 bases and J by 8 bases, with 10 bases between the two germline ends. The germline V gene encodes CDR1 LNHDA and CDR2 SQIVND (reference sequence). The CDR3: CASSIGRNGELFF. The CDR3, as DNA: TGTGCCAGTAGTATTGGCCGAAATGGGGAGCTGTTTTTT.

The V and J genes are TRBV2 and TRBJ1-6; D unclear. This CDR3 region has 15 residues. Germline V CDR1 and CDR2: SNHLY, FYNNEI. Trimming took 4 bases from V and 4 from J, leaving 11 bases between them. CDR3 in amino acids: CASSGANGYNSPLHF. CDR3 DNA: TGTGCCAGCAGTGGGGCAAACGGATATAATTCACCCCTCCACTTT.

The chain couples TRBV28 to TRBJ2-4; 14 nucleotides agree with TRBD2. V dropped 5 bases and J dropped 1; count of bases not matched to a gene: 10. The CDR3 is made up of 19 amino acids. Per the germline V gene, CDR1 is MDHEN and CDR2 is SYDVKM. The CDR3 region is CASSRLTSGRAGAKNIQYF. CDR3 coding DNA: TGTGCCAGCAGTAGGTTGACTAGCGGGAGGGCCGGGGCCAAAAACATTCAGTACTTC.

This clone was observed a handful of times. The rearrangement joins TRBV19 to TRBJ1-2, with D unclear. Germline CDR1 is LNHDA and CDR2 is SQIVND (reference sequence). This CDR3 region has 15 residues. Trimming pared 3 bases from V and 1 base from J, leaving 12 bases between. CDR3 in amino acids: CASSMSGDLNYGYTF. In DNA form, the CDR3 reads TGTGCCAGTAGTATGTCGGGTGACCTTAACTATGGCTACACCTTC. Variable domain in full (rest from reference TRBV19 and TRBJ1-2): DGGITQSPKYLFRKEGQNVTLSCEQNLNHDAMYWYRQDPGQGLRLIYYSQIVNDFQKGDIAEGYSVSREKKESFPLTVTSAQKNPTAFYLCASSMSGDLNYGYTFGSGTRLTVV.

The rearrangement uses TRBV18 and TRBJ2-7; D is possibly TRBD1 (5 bases). CDR3 size: 15 residues. The V end lost 2 bases, the J end lost 1 base, and 12 bases lay between the germline ends. The germline CDR1 and CDR2 sequences are KGHSH and LQKENI. The CDR3 bases are TGTGCCAGCTCACCATTATTGCAGGGATCCTACGAGCAGTACTTC. It encodes CASSPLLQGSYEQYF.

The V call is TRBV12-3 or TRBV12-4, the J call TRBJ1-2; no clear D gene. Trimming removed 0 bases from V and 4 bases from J, with 3 bases in between. The CDR3 length is 12 residues. CDR3 in DNA: TGTGCCAGCAGTTTAGCCCGCTATGGCTACACCTTC. It is translated as CASSLARYGYTF.

V is TRBV7-8 and J is TRBJ1-5, with D possibly TRBD1 on 6 matching bases. Germline lookup yields CDR1 SGHVS and CDR2 FQNEAQ. V dropped 5 bases and J dropped 6 bases, with 17 bases sitting between them. The CDR3 is 15 amino acids. In DNA, the CDR3 is TGTGCCAGCAGCCCAAACAGGGTGGCAGGTCAGCCCCAGCATTTT. Translated, it gives CASSPNRVAGQPQHF.

The gene calls are TRBV14 and TRBJ1-1; D is uncertain. Germline V gene data show CDR1 as SGHDN and CDR2 as FVKESK. The CDR3 is 14 amino acids. V lost 2 bases, J lost 5 bases, and 12 bases lay in between. The CDR3 is CASSQIAGLTEAFF. CDR3 DNA sequence: TGTGCCAGCAGCCAAATAGCGGGTTTGACTGAAGCTTTCTTT.

V gene TRBV27 combines with J gene TRBJ2-7; 7 bases line up with TRBD2. V gave up 5 bases and J gave up 2 bases; unmatched junction bases: 6. The CDR3 sequence is 14 residues long. Germline V gene lookup returns CDR1 MNHEY and CDR2 SMNVEV (reference sequence). The chain's CDR3 is CASSVSSGPYEQYF. The DNA for the CDR3 is TGTGCCAGCAGTGTTTCTAGCGGACCCTACGAGCAGTACTTC.

There are a few counts of this clone. The DNA for the CDR3 is TGTGCCAGCAGCCCTGGCCGCCCTGGGGCCAACGTCCTGACTTTC. It encodes CASSPGRPGANVLTF. The rearrangement uses TRBV3-1 (or the pseudogene TRBV3-2) and TRBJ2-6; no firm D call. The CDR3 extends over 15 amino acids. In germline, CDR1 is LGHDT, CDR2 YNNKEL (reference sequence). Trimming took 4 bases from V and 2 from J, leaving 9 bases between them.

The chain links TRBV10-1 to TRBJ2-3; the D gene is possibly TRBD2 (5 bases). Trimming left V 5 bases short and J 0 bases short, with 6 bases between. This CDR3 has 13 residues. CDR1 is WNHNN and CDR2 is SYGVQD in the germline V gene (reference sequence). The CDR3 loop reads CASSRGSTDTQYF. CDR3 DNA sequence: TGCGCCAGCAGTCGGGGTAGCACAGATACGCAGTATTTT.

The chain is built from TRBV6-1 and TRBJ2-1, with D tentatively TRBD1 (5 bases). V was cut by 2 bases and J by 0 bases, with 11 bases left in between. The CDR3 loop spans 16 amino acids. The germline CDR1 and CDR2 sequences are MNHNS and SASEGT. The CDR3 nucleotides read TGTGCCAGCAGTGAACTGGGCCAGGGCTCCTACAATGAGCAGTTCTTC. Translation gives CASSELGQGSYNEQFF.

The sample holds a few counts of this clone. The CDR3 coding sequence is TGTGCCAGCAGCCCCGGACTAGCGGGCAGGGGTGAGCAGTTCTTC. This translates into CASSPGLAGRGEQFF. The rearrangement joins TRBV7-3 to TRBJ2-1, with 11 bases fitting TRBD2. Per germline, CDR1 SGHTA and CDR2 FQGTGA. CDR3 length: 15 amino acids. The ends lost 5 bases at V and 9 bases at J; junction bases unmatched: 9. Full variable domain (outside the CDR3, taken from reference TRBV7-3 and TRBJ2-1): GAGVSQTPSNKVTEKGKYVELRCDPISGHTALYWYRQSLGQGPEFLIYFQGTGAADDSGLPNDRFFAVRPEGSVSTLKIQRTERGDSAVYLCASSPGLAGRGEQFFGPGTRLTVL.

The rearrangement joins TRBV6-5 to TRBJ2-7; TRBD1 matches at 8 bases. With V trimmed by 6 bases and J by 1 base, 5 bases remained unmatched. CDR3 length equals 14 residues. Germline CDR1 and CDR2: MNHEY and SVGAGI. The CDR3 DNA is TGTGCCAGCAGCCTCCGGGACAGGTCCTACGAGCAGTACTTC. Its protein is CASSLRDRSYEQYF.

This clone was observed at least ten times. This chain connects TRBV28 to TRBJ2-7; maybe TRBD1 (5 bases). This CDR3 contains 12 residues. The germline CDR1 and CDR2 sequences are MDHEN and SYDVKM. V was shortened by 2 bases and J by 6 bases, with 8 bases between the two germline ends. The CDR3 loop reads CASSLPDSEQYF. CDR3 in DNA: TGTGCCAGCAGTTTACCCGACAGCGAGCAGTACTTC.

The V gene is TRBV7-9, the J gene TRBJ1-5, with D tentatively TRBD1 (5 bases). CDR1 and CDR2 from the germline V gene are SEHNR and FQNEAQ (reference sequence). V dropped 5 bases and J dropped 6 bases, with 14 bases sitting between them. The CDR3 has 14 residues. This CDR3 reads CASSADTGGQPQHF. DNA for the CDR3: TGTGCCAGCAGCGCGGACACCGGGGGTCAGCCCCAGCATTTT.

This clone was counted once. The rearrangement joins TRBV7-2 to TRBJ1-2, with D perhaps matching TRBD1 (6 bases). In germline, CDR1 is SGHTA, CDR2 FQGNSA. The CDR3 totals 15 residues. V lost 4 bases and J 4 bases, leaving 16 bases between the germline ends. The CDR3, as DNA: TGTGCCAGCAGCTGGGTCCGGGACACAATCTATGGCTACACCTTC. Amino acid sequence: CASSWVRDTIYGYTF. The variable domain in full, with the rest retrieved from reference TRBV7-2 and TRBJ1-2, is GAGVSQSPSNKVTEKGKDVELRCDPISGHTALYWYRQSLGQGLEFLIYFQGNSAPDKSGLPSDRFSAERTGGSVSTLTIQRTQQEDSAVYLCASSWVRDTIYGYTFGSGTRLTVV.

This clone appeared once. The rearrangement links TRBV7-8 to TRBJ2-3, with 8 nucleotides matching TRBD2. Trimming took 5 bases from V and 0 from J; bases not matched to a gene: 7. Germline-derived CDR1 and CDR2 are SGHVS and FQNEAQ. The CDR3 contains 16 residues. The CDR3 DNA is TGTGCCAGCAGCCCCCAACTAGCGGTTAGCACAGATACGCAGTATTTT. Translation gives CASSPQLAVSTDTQYF.

The rearrangement uses TRBV4-2 and TRBJ1-2; perhaps TRBD1 as D (6 bases). The CDR3 runs 19 residues. CDR1 LGHNA and CDR2 YNFKEQ come from the germline V gene. V lost 1 base and J lost 4, with 25 bases in between. CDR3 sequence (DNA): TGTGCCAGCAGCCAAGCACCTTTAACAACAGGGAGGGGGGTCTATGGCTACACCTTC. This translates into CASSQAPLTTGRGVYGYTF.

The chain employs TRBV28 and TRBJ2-7; D is perhaps TRBD1 (6 bases). Per the germline V gene, CDR1 is MDHEN and CDR2 is SYDVKM. This CDR3 comprises 15 residues. V lost 7 bases and J 0 bases, leaving 16 bases between the germline ends. DNA of the CDR3: TGTGCCAGCACAAAGGGTGGACAGAACTCCTACGAGCAGTACTTC. Its protein product is CASTKGGQNSYEQYF.

This clone showed up many times. The chain recombines TRBV7-2 with TRBJ1-2; D is possibly TRBD1 (5 bases). The CDR3 has 14 amino acids. Germline CDR1 SGHTA, CDR2 FQGNSA. V lost 5 bases to trimming and J lost 2 bases, with 12 bases between them. The CDR3 DNA is TGTGCCAGCAGCCCGTTGACAGCGAACTATGGCTACACCTTC. Residues: CASSPLTANYGYTF.

This clone was seen a handful of times. The V gene is TRBV7-2, the J gene TRBJ2-2, with 11 bases matching TRBD2. The J segment lost 4 bases and the V segment lost 4 bases, leaving 11 bases of the junction unmatched. The CDR3 contains 18 residues. Germline lookup yields CDR1 SGHTA and CDR2 FQGNSA. The CDR3 coding sequence is TGTGCCAGCAGCTCCCCTTTAGCGGGAGGGCAACTCACCGGGGAGCTGTTTTTT. Translated, it gives CASSSPLAGGQLTGELFF.

The V and J genes are TRBV7-2 and TRBJ1-1; TRBD1 is a possible D gene (6 bases). The CDR3 has 14 amino acids. Germline V gives CDR1 SGHTA, CDR2 FQGNSA. Trimming pared 1 base from V and 5 bases from J, leaving 11 bases between. CDR3 loop: CASSLDSRGTEAFF. The CDR3 region has the DNA TGTGCCAGCAGCTTAGATAGTAGGGGGACTGAAGCTTTCTTT.

This clone is a singleton in its sample. The chain joins TRBV5-6 to TRBJ2-7; 8 bases map to TRBD2. Trimming took 4 bases from V and 4 from J; bases not matched to a gene: 7. This CDR3 has 14 amino acids. From germline, CDR1 is SGHDT and CDR2 YYEEEE. Here the CDR3 DNA reads TGTGCCAGCAGCCCGGGACTAGAACCTTACGAGCAGTACTTC. Amino acids: CASSPGLEPYEQYF.

V and J are TRBV2 and TRBJ1-1; the match to TRBD1 covers 8 bases. This CDR3 comprises 15 residues. From germline, CDR1 is SNHLY and CDR2 FYNNEI. V lost 4 bases to trimming and J lost 3 bases; unmatched junction nucleotides: 7. CDR3 sequence (DNA): TGTGCCAGCAGTGCAGGGGGCACAGGGGACACTGAAGCTTTCTTT. Its translation: CASSAGGTGDTEAFF.

The CDR3 DNA is TGCGCCAGCAGCTTGGGCGCTAGCGGGCCCACAGATACGCAGTATTTT. This codes for CASSLGASGPTDTQYF. The V gene is TRBV5-1, the J gene TRBJ2-3, with TRBD2 identical over 8 bases. The CDR3 is 16 amino acids. The trim removed 0 bases at V and 2 bases at J, leaving 5 bases unmatched. CDR1 and CDR2 (germline): SGHRS, YFSETQ.

The rearrangement uses TRBV7-9 and TRBJ2-4, with 14 bases identical to TRBD2. Germline V gene lookup returns CDR1 SEHNR and CDR2 FQNEAQ (reference sequence). The CDR3 totals 15 residues. V shed 5 bases and J 8 bases; nucleotides not matched to a gene: 5. CDR3: CASSGTSGRGDIQYF. CDR3 DNA sequence: TGTGCCAGCAGCGGGACTAGCGGGAGAGGGGACATTCAGTACTTC.